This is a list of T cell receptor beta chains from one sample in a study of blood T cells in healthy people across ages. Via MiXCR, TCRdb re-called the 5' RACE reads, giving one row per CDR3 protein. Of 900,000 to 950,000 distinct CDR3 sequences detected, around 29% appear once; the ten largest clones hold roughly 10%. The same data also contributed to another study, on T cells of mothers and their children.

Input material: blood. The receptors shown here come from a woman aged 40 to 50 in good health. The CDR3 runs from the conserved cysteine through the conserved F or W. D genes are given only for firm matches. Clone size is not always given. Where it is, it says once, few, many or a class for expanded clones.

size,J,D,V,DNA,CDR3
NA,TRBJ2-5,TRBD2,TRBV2,TGTGCCTCCGCCTGGGAGCGGGGGGCCAAATACCAAGAGACCCAGTACTTC,CASAWERGAKYQETQYF
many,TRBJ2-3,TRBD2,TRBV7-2,TGTGCCAGCAGCCTACCCAACCCCCTAGCGGGCAAGACAGATACGCAGTATTTT,CASSLPNPLAGKTDTQYF
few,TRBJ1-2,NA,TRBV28,TGTGCCAGCACCGACAGTGCCGATGGCTACACCTTC,CASTDSADGYTF
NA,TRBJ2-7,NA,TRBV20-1,TGCAGTGCGAACCATGTGGAGGGGACCTACGAGCAGTACTTC,CSANHVEGTYEQYF
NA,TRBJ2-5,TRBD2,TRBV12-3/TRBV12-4,TGTGCCAGCAGTTTATATATAAGCGGGGGGATCCAAGAGACCCAGTACTTC,CASSLYISGGIQETQYF
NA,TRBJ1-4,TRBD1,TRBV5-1,TGCGCCAGCAGCCTCGACGGGACAGGGGGAAGGAAAAAACTGTTTTTT,CASSLDGTGGRKKLFF
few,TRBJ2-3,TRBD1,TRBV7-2,TGTGCCAGCAGCGCGAGCGACAGGGGGCAGCAGTATTTT,CASSASDRGQQYF
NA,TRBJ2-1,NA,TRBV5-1,TGCGCCAGCAGCTTGGGCTGGGGGGCGAACAATGAGCAGTTCTTC,CASSLGWGANNEQFF
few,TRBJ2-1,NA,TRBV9,TGTGCCAGCAGCGTAGAGGGGACGGTGAGCTCCTACAATGAGCAGTTCTTC,CASSVEGTVSSYNEQFF
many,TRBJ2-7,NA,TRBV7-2,TGTGCCAGCAGCTTATCTGTTTTAACACGAGGCGAGCAGTACTTC,CASSLSVLTRGEQYF
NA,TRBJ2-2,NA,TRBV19,TGTGCCAGTAGGCCCAAGAACACCGGGGAGCTGTTTTTT,CASRPKNTGELFF
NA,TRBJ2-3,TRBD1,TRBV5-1,TGCGCCAGCAGCTTGATCGGGACAGGGATATCAGATACGCAGTATTTT,CASSLIGTGISDTQYF
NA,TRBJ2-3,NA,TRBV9,TGTGCCAGCAGCGTAGCCTTTACAGATACGCAGTATTTT,CASSVAFTDTQYF
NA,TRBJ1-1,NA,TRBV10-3,TGTGCCATCAAAAGGGAGAGCACTGAAGCTTTCTTT,CAIKRESTEAFF
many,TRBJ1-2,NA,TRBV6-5,TGTGCCAGCAGTGACACCGGGACAAACCGGCGCTACACCTTC,CASSDTGTNRRYTF
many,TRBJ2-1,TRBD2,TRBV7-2,TGTGCCAGCAGCCAGGGACTAGCGGTCGAGCAGTTCTTC,CASSQGLAVEQFF
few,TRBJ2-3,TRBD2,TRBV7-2,TGTGCCAGCAGCCGAATCCCCCCAGCGGGGGGCCTCCGAGATACGCAGTATTTT,CASSRIPPAGGLRDTQYF
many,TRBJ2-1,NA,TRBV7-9,TGTGCCAGCAGCTTAGTCCGCGGGGTCTACAATGAGCAGTTCTTC,CASSLVRGVYNEQFF
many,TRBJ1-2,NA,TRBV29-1,TGCAGCGTTGAAGATTGGTCGGGGGCAATTTCTGACTATGGCTACACCTTC,CSVEDWSGAISDYGYTF
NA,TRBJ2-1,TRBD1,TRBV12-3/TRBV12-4,TGTGCCGGCAGTCCACCCGGGACAGGGGTGTTCTTC,CAGSPPGTGVFF
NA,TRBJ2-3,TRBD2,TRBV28,TGTGCCAGTAAAGAAGGGGGGTTTAGCGGGGGAGCTACCACAGATACGCAGTATTTT,CASKEGGFSGGATTDTQYF
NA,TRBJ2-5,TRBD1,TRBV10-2,TGCGCCAGCAGGTCACCCGGGACAGGGCAAGAGACCCAGTACTTC,CASRSPGTGQETQYF
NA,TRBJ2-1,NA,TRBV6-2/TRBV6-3,TGTGCCAGCAGTTACGATACGGGGGAGACCTACGAGCAGTTCTTC,CASSYDTGETYEQFF
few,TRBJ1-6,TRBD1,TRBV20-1,TGCAGACCGGGGACAGGCTATAATTCACCCCTCCACTTT,CRPGTGYNSPLHF
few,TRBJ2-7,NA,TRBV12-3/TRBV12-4,TGTGCCAGCAGTTTAGGAGGGGGTTTCGACGAGCAGTACTTC,CASSLGGGFDEQYF
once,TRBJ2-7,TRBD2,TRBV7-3,TGTGCCAGCAGCTTATTGGGCGGGAGTAACGAGCAGTACTTC,CASSLLGGSNEQYF
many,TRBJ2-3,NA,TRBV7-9,TGTGCCAGCAGCTTAGTAGGGCCCGCACCGGCAGATACGCAGTATTTT,CASSLVGPAPADTQYF
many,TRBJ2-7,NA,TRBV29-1,TGCAGCGCCCGGGACTCCCAGAATGCCTACGAGCAGTACTTC,CSARDSQNAYEQYF
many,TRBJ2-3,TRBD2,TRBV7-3,TGTGCCAGCAGCCGTTCTAGCGGGGGGGCGTCAGATACGCAGTATTTT,CASSRSSGGASDTQYF
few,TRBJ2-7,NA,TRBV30,TGTGCCTGGAGTGTACAGAGGATGGCTTCCTACGAGCTGTACTTC,CAWSVQRMASYELYF
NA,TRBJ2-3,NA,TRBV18,TGTGCCAGCTCACCCGCGAGGGGTGACCATAGCACAGATACGCAGTATTTT,CASSPARGDHSTDTQYF
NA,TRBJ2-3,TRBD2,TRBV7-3,TGTGCCAGCAGCTTAGGGGCCGGGACTAGCGGGGATACGCAGTATTTT,CASSLGAGTSGDTQYF
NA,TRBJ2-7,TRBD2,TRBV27,TGTGCCAGCAGTTTATATGGCCTAGCGGGGAGCGAGCAGTACTTC,CASSLYGLAGSEQYF
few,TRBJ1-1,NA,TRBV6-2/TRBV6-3,TGTGCCAGCAGTTACCCCCGGACGGGGAACACTGAAGCTTTCTTT,CASSYPRTGNTEAFF
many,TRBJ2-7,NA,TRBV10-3,TGTGCCATCAGTGAAGGGGACAACGAGCAGTACTTC,CAISEGDNEQYF
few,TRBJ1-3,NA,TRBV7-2,TGTGCCAGCAGCTCCGGGAGCTCTGGAAACACCATATATTTT,CASSSGSSGNTIYF
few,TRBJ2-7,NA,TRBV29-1,TGCAGCAGCCTTGCGGGGGCCATGTACAATGAGCAGTACTTC,CSSLAGAMYNEQYF